Following are 14 T cell receptor beta chains from one sample sequenced in a study of T cells in Graves' hyperthyroidism and ophthalmopathy. The CDR3 regions of TCR beta were amplified from RNA transcripts. The HTBI primer set was used in a first-round RT-PCR of the TCR CDR3. TCRdb analysed the multiplex PCR reads with MiXCR anew, one entry per CDR3 protein. The repertoire includes roughly 400,000 distinct CDR3 sequences, over 11% of them detected once, and 28% sits in the top ten. Sequencing was carried out using blood. These receptors came from a man aged 50 or older with Graves' ophthalmopathy.

The sample holds many counts of this clonotype. This sequence joins TRBV7-8 and TRBJ2-1, with 9 bases fitting TRBD2. The length of the CDR3 is 16 residues. V shed 2 bases and J 9 bases; nucleotides not matched to a gene: 11. Germline CDR1 and CDR2: SGHVS and FQNEAQ. CDR3 DNA: TGTGCCAGCAGCTTACGTAGGGCTAGCGGGAAGGGTGAGCAGTTCTTC. As protein: CASSLRRASGKGEQFF. Variable domain in full (rest from reference TRBV7-8 and TRBJ2-1): GAGVSQSPRYKVAKRGQDVALRCDPISGHVSLFWYQQALGQGPEFLTYFQNEAQLDKSGLPSDRFFAERPEGSVSTLKIQRTQQEDSAVYLCASSLRRASGKGEQFFGPGTRLTVL.

This clonotype was observed at least ten times. V is TRBV7-9 and J is TRBJ2-5; possible D gene TRBD1, 6 bases. Deletions cut 2 bases from V and 4 bases from J, with 14 bases between. CDR3 size: 15 residues. Germline CDR1 SEHNR, CDR2 FQNEAQ (reference sequence). CDR3 DNA: TGTGCCAGCAGCTTATCAGGGGCGGCTGGAGAGACCCAGTACTTC. It yields the protein CASSLSGAAGETQYF.

This clonotype showed up many times. This rearrangement joins TRBV12-3 or TRBV12-4 to TRBJ2-7; TRBD1 aligns across 7 bases. The CDR3 length is 13 residues. With V trimmed by 1 base and J by 5 bases, 2 bases remained unmatched. CDR3 region: CASSLGDSDEQYF. For the CDR3, the DNA is TGTGCCAGCAGTTTAGGGGACAGCGACGAGCAGTACTTC.

This clonotype was observed at least ten times. This sequence joins TRBV15 and TRBJ1-1; no definite D call. Trimming stripped 0 bases from V and 10 bases from J, with 15 bases between. Per the germline V gene, CDR1 is LNHNV and CDR2 is YYDKDF (reference sequence). CDR3 size: 14 residues. The CDR3 here is CATSRDSGRVAAFF. CDR3 coding DNA: TGTGCCACCAGCAGAGATTCGGGCCGGGTTGCAGCTTTCTTT.

The sample holds a few counts of this clonotype. The chain couples TRBV5-1 to TRBJ1-6; D gene uncertain. The CDR3 runs to 15 residues. Germline CDR1 and CDR2: SGHRS and YFSETQ. The V end was cut by 0 bases, the J end by 5 bases, with 9 bases between. For the CDR3, the DNA is TGCGCCAGCAGCTTGGAGAGGCCGAATAATTCACCCCTCCACTTT. Amino acids: CASSLERPNNSPLHF.

The rearrangement links TRBV29-1 to TRBJ1-1; no firm D call. CDR1 and CDR2 from the germline V gene are SQVTM and ANQGSEA. The CDR3 totals 13 residues. Trimming cost V 7 bases and J 7 bases, with 19 bases left between them. The CDR3 coding sequence is TGCAGCGCCAATAATAGGGCTTCAAATGAAGCTTTCTTT. Its protein is CSANNRASNEAFF. The full variable domain, completed using reference TRBV29-1 and TRBJ1-1, is SAVISQKPSRDICQRGTSLTIQCQVDSQVTMMFWYRQQPGQSLTLIATANQGSEATYESGFVIDKFPISRPNLTFSTLTVSNMSPEDSSIYLCSANNRASNEAFFGQGTRLTVV.

The rearrangement joins TRBV29-1 to TRBJ2-1; 7 bases agree with TRBD2. The germline V gene has CDR1 SQVTM and CDR2 ANQGSEA. The CDR3 covers 15 residues. The V gene end was trimmed by 4 bases and the J gene end by 0 bases; junction bases not matched to a gene: 6. CDR3 residues: CSVVPSGYSYNEQFF. CDR3 in DNA: TGCAGCGTTGTGCCTAGCGGTTACTCCTACAATGAGCAGTTCTTC.

This clonotype was observed many times. The chain links TRBV24-1 to TRBJ1-5; D is unresolved. V lost 3 bases and J 2 bases, leaving 10 bases between the germline ends. Germline V gene data show CDR1 as KGHDR and CDR2 as SFDVKD. The CDR3 has 15 amino acids. The CDR3 protein is CATSDPRAGNQPQHF. DNA for the CDR3: TGTGCCACCAGTGATCCGAGGGCGGGCAATCAGCCCCAGCATTTT.

This clonotype was detected ten times or more. The chain employs TRBV4-1 and TRBJ2-5, with D possibly being TRBD2 (5 bases). Per germline, CDR1 MGHRA and CDR2 YSYEKL. This CDR3 has 15 residues. V gave up 2 bases and J gave up 2 bases, with 12 bases separating them. CDR3 nucleotides: TGCGCCAGCAGCCAAAGTAGCGCAAAGCAAGAGACCCAGTACTTC. Its translation: CASSQSSAKQETQYF.

There are many counts of this clonotype. This chain connects TRBV2 to TRBJ2-5; D possibly corresponds to TRBD2 (5 bases). The CDR3 runs 15 residues. Germline V CDR1 and CDR2: SNHLY, FYNNEI. V gave up 7 bases and J gave up 4 bases, with 19 bases separating them. In DNA form, the CDR3 reads TGTGCCAGCATTCGGACTGCCGGATTTGGAGAGACCCAGTACTTC. It translates to CASIRTAGFGETQYF.

The rearrangement links TRBV11-1 to TRBJ1-1, with TRBD1 matching 9 bases. Germline CDR1 and CDR2: SGHAT and FQDESV (reference sequence). After removal of 4 bases from V and 1 base from J, the junction contained 16 bases not matched to a gene. The CDR3 length is 19 residues. The CDR3 coding sequence is TGTGCCAGCAGCTCCACCTTAAGGTCCCCGGGACAGGGGAACACTGAAGCTTTCTTT. Residues: CASSSTLRSPGQGNTEAFF.

This clonotype was picked up one time. V gene TRBV9 combines with J gene TRBJ2-6; maybe TRBD1 (6 bases). V lost 4 bases, J lost 0 bases, and 11 bases lay in between. Germline V gene data show CDR1 as SGDLS and CDR2 as YYNGEE. The CDR3 extends over 16 amino acids. The CDR3 protein is CASSNRVLSGANVLTF. For the CDR3, the DNA is TGTGCCAGCAGCAACAGGGTTCTCTCTGGGGCCAACGTCCTGACTTTC.

This clonotype has a handful of counts. This chain connects TRBV7-8 to TRBJ2-7, with 9 bases lining up with TRBD1. Trimming removed 3 bases from V and 4 bases from J; junction bases left unmatched: 7. The CDR3 runs 15 residues. CDR1 and CDR2 from the germline V gene are SGHVS and FQNEAQ. The CDR3 here is CASSFRDREPYEQYF. CDR3 bases: TGTGCCAGCAGCTTCCGGGACAGGGAACCTTACGAGCAGTACTTC. Variable domain in full (rest from reference TRBV7-8 and TRBJ2-7): GAGVSQSPRYKVAKRGQDVALRCDPISGHVSLFWYQQALGQGPEFLTYFQNEAQLDKSGLPSDRFFAERPEGSVSTLKIQRTQQEDSAVYLCASSFRDREPYEQYFGPGTRLTVT.

The table lists this clonotype with many counts. The J gene is TRBJ2-3, the V gene TRBV30; perhaps D is TRBD1 or TRBD2 (5 bases each). The V end was cut by 1 base, the J end by 3 bases, with 11 bases between. Germline values: CDR1 GTSNPN, CDR2 SVGIG (reference sequence). This CDR3 is 14 amino acids long. The CDR3 reads CAWSAGGYTDTQYF. CDR3 coding DNA: TGTGCCTGGAGTGCTGGGGGATATACAGATACGCAGTATTTT.